Listed below are T cell receptor beta chains from one sample, sequenced in a study of shared clonotypes between healthy human individuals. The repertoire was sequenced with immunoSEQ multiplex PCR; TCRdb's copy has only in-frame clones and lacks some. The table records roughly 500,000 clones, roughly 95% of them present only once. The sequenced sample was naive CD4+ T cells sorted from blood. The origin of the receptors is a woman in her thirties in good health. Both conserved end residues are part of each CDR3. The D gene is left open where the match is weak. Only part of the rows carry a size: once, few, many, or a class if the clone is expanded.

- | TRBD2 | TRBJ2-5 | TRBV4-1 | CASRHIAGAGETQYF | TGCGCCAGCAGACACATAGCGGGGGCCGGCGAGACCCAGTACTTC
- | - | TRBJ1-6 | TRBV15 | CAIRPWNSPLHF | TGTGCCATTCGACCGTGGAATTCACCCCTCCACTTT
- | TRBD2 | TRBJ2-2 | TRBV18 | CASSPPLGKREVWELFF | TGTGCCAGCTCACCACCGCTAGGAAAGCGGGAGGTCTGGGAGCTGTTTTTT
once | - | TRBJ1-5 | TRBV6-6 | CASSYSWTASNQPQHF | TGTGCCAGCAGTTACTCCTGGACAGCGAGCAATCAGCCCCAGCATTTT
- | - | TRBJ1-4 | TRBV5-1 | CASSLGDKQKLFF | TGCGCCAGCAGCTTGGGGGACAAGCAAAAACTGTTTTTT
once | - | TRBJ2-2 | TRBV5-4 | CASSPTGHRVSTGELFF | TGTGCCAGCAGCCCGACGGGACATCGGGTGAGCACCGGGGAGCTGTTTTTT
- | - | TRBJ1-2 | TRBV5-1 | CASSLEGNRAYYGYTF | TGCGCCAGCAGCTTGGAGGGGAACCGGGCCTACTATGGCTACACCTTC
- | - | TRBJ2-3 | TRBV5-8 | CASSLDGVEDTQYF | TGTGCCAGCAGCTTGGACGGAGTCGAGGATACGCAGTATTTT
- | - | TRBJ1-5 | TRBV28 | CASSQDWNNQPQHF | TGTGCCAGCAGCCAAGACTGGAACAATCAGCCCCAGCATTTT
- | - | TRBJ2-7 | TRBV19 | CASSMGSKISSYEQYF | TGTGCCAGTAGTATGGGGAGTAAAATCAGCTCCTACGAGCAGTACTTC
- | - | TRBJ2-7 | TRBV18 | CASSPQGLSSAYEQYF | TGTGCCAGCTCACCACAAGGTCTCAGTTCGGCCTACGAGCAGTACTTC
- | - | TRBJ2-1 | TRBV14 | CASSQEERKQFF | TGTGCCAGCAGCCAAGAGGAGCGGAAGCAGTTCTTC
- | - | TRBJ2-7 | TRBV5-6 | CASSRGHLYEQYF | TGTGCCAGCAGCCGGGGACACCTCTACGAGCAGTACTTC
- | - | TRBJ1-1 | TRBV6-5 | CASSYSGGYTEAFF | TGTGCCAGCAGTTACTCGGGGGGCTACACTGAAGCTTTCTTT
- | - | TRBJ1-1 | TRBV25-1 | CASSVRNTEAFF | TGTGCCAGCAGTGTAAGAAACACTGAAGCTTTCTTT
once | TRBD1 | TRBJ2-7 | TRBV28 | CASSLPHRGVAYEQYF | TGTGCCAGCAGTTTACCTCACAGGGGTGTAGCCTACGAGCAGTACTTC
- | - | TRBJ1-4 | TRBV5-5 | CASSLGVDSPPEKLFF | TGTGCCAGCAGCTTGGGAGTGGACAGCCCTCCGGAAAAACTGTTTTTT
- | TRBD1 | TRBJ1-2 | TRBV6-4 | CASSDTIHRGWDGYTF | TGTGCCAGCAGTGATACAATTCACAGGGGATGGGATGGCTACACCTTC
- | - | TRBJ2-1 | TRBV7-8 | CASSFGKGAYNEQFF | TGTGCCAGCAGCTTCGGTAAGGGGGCCTACAATGAGCAGTTCTTC
- | TRBD1 | TRBJ2-7 | TRBV18 | CASSEDRERREQYF | TGTGCCAGCTCAGAGGACAGGGAACGGAGGGAGCAGTACTTC
- | - | TRBJ2-1 | TRBV7-9 | CASSLAVALNEQFF | TGTGCCAGCAGCTTAGCGGTGGCTTTGAATGAGCAGTTCTTC
- | - | TRBJ1-4 | TRBV5-1 | CASSLVPGANEKLFF | TGCGCCAGCAGCTTGGTTCCAGGGGCTAATGAAAAACTGTTTTTT
- | - | TRBJ1-2 | TRBV7-8 | CASSFTGPPNYGYTF | TGTGCCAGCAGCTTTACAGGACCTCCTAACTATGGCTACACCTTC
- | - | TRBJ2-7 | TRBV11-2 | CASSKASGTGPYEQYF | TGTGCCAGCAGCAAGGCTTCCGGGACGGGGCCCTACGAGCAGTACTTC
- | - | TRBJ2-1 | TRBV10-1 | CASSGPNEQFF | TGCGCCAGCAGTGGCCCGAATGAGCAGTTCTTC
- | - | TRBJ2-5 | TRBV4-1 | CASSQRDQETQYF | TGCGCCAGCAGCCAACGGGATCAAGAGACCCAGTACTTC
- | TRBD2 | TRBJ2-1 | TRBV10-3 | CAISDSGLAANEQFF | TGTGCCATCAGTGACTCCGGACTAGCGGCGAATGAGCAGTTCTTC
- | TRBD1 | TRBJ1-1 | TRBV19 | CASRTGGAGTEAFF | TGTGCCAGTAGGACAGGGGGCGCGGGCACTGAAGCTTTCTTT
- | TRBD2 | TRBJ2-5 | TRBV9 | CASSSGELAGAAETQYF | TGTGCCAGCAGCTCAGGAGAACTAGCGGGAGCAGCAGAGACCCAGTACTTC
- | - | TRBJ2-7 | TRBV27 | CASSISPGRLPYERYF | TGTGCCAGCAGTATCTCTCCAGGGCGACTACCCTACGAGCGGTACTTC
- | - | TRBJ2-3 | TRBV7-3 | CASSSVGTDTQYF | TGTGCCAGCAGCTCGGTGGGCACAGATACGCAGTATTTT
- | - | TRBJ2-7 | TRBV28 | CASSPRWFQRVEQYF | TGTGCCAGCAGCCCCCGGTGGTTCCAAAGAGTAGAGCAGTACTTC